This entry features one TCR beta chain sequence. Its antigen remains unknown. This specimen belongs to a study of CD4 T cells in relation to SARS-CoV-2 and coronaviruses. Turning to the study itself: After less than 11 days of antigen culture, PBMC TCR beta CDR3s were sequenced.

Clones were read by immunoSEQ multiplex PCR, and TCRdb kept only the in-frame ones, dropping some. The data hold tens of thousands of clones, with 70% to 85% observed a single time. CD4+ T cells from unexposed donors were obtained before the COVID-19 pandemic (2011-2018). CD4+ T cells were isolated from the cells after around 9 days of culture. Germline CDR1 MGHRA, CDR2 YSYEKL. CDR3 length equals 14 residues. The V segment lost 6 bases and the J segment 8 bases; nucleotides outside the gene matches: 7. Sequencing was done on a sample of CD4+ T cells from PBMCs, cultured in vitro. V and J are TRBV4-1 and TRBJ1-4, with 9 bases that match TRBD1. This TCR came from a human donor in good health. The CDR3 coding sequence is TGCGCCAGCAGACGGACAGGGGTTCGGGAAAAACTGTTTTTT. Residues: CASRRTGVREKLFF.